These 9 T cell receptor beta chains were all obtained from the same sample, sequenced in a study of T cell changes during pregnancy in multiple sclerosis (dated by TCRdb to between 2017 and 2020). The library was built by means of the immunoSEQ multiplex PCR assay. TCRdb carries this immuneACCESS record with in-frame sequences only. Its versions omit some clonotypes, under half of them owing to an unresolved V gene in the studies checked, with the rest unexplained. For this sample the table gives some 74,000 clones, of which almost 95% were detected only once. The biggest ten clones account for about 2% of the sample. This material consisted of peripheral blood, taken before pregnancy. The receptor set was obtained from a female donor with multiple sclerosis, enrolled in a pregnancy study.

As for this clone: An end of the junction differs from the germline gene, which may be a read error. V and J are TRBV19 and TRBJ2-2; D is possibly TRBD2 (5 bases). This CDR3 has 13 residues. CDR1 and CDR2 (germline): LNHDA, SQIVND (reference sequence). The CDR3 region is CASNIARTGELFF. CDR3 nucleotides: TGTGCCAGTAATATAGCGCGGACCGGGGAGCTGTTTTTT.

The rearrangement links TRBV2 to TRBJ2-2; D not resolved. Germline V gene sequence: CDR1 SNHLY, CDR2 FYNNEI. The CDR3 length is 14 residues. V lost 3 bases to trimming and J lost 6 bases, with 11 bases between them. Here the CDR3 reads CASSDTTVAGELFF. The CDR3 nucleotides read TGTGCCAGCAGTGATACAACAGTAGCCGGGGAGCTGTTTTTT. The variable domain in full, with the rest retrieved from reference TRBV2 and TRBJ2-2, is EPEVTQTPSHQVTQMGQEVILRCVPISNHLYFYWYRQILGQKVEFLVSFYNNEISEKSEIFDDQFSVERPDGSNFTLKIRSTKLEDSAMYFCASSDTTVAGELFFGEGSRLTVL.

A single count supports this clone. This sequence joins TRBV19 and TRBJ2-5, with 10 bases lining up with TRBD1. The CDR3 is 14 residues long. Germline CDR1 reads LNHDA; CDR2 reads SQIVND (reference sequence). With V trimmed by 8 bases and J by 5 bases, 8 bases remained unmatched. The CDR3 loop reads CASGDRGVGETQYF. The CDR3 DNA is TGTGCCAGTGGGGACAGGGGAGTCGGGGAGACCCAGTACTTC.

The chain carries TRBV5-6 and TRBJ2-1; 7 positions agree with TRBD2. The germline CDR1 and CDR2 sequences are SGHDT and YYEEEE. The J segment lost 8 bases and the V segment lost 0 bases, leaving 11 bases of the junction unmatched. CDR3 length equals 16 residues. The CDR3, as DNA: TGTGCCAGCAGCTTGGTAGGGGCGGGAGTCTTTGATGAGCAGTTCTTC. Amino acids: CASSLVGAGVFDEQFF.

The V gene is TRBV10-3, the J gene TRBJ1-2, with a weak D call TRBD1 (6 bases). The germline CDR1 and CDR2 sequences are ENHRY and SYGVKD. V lost 6 bases and J 0 bases, leaving 14 bases between the germline ends. The CDR3 totals 15 residues. Here the CDR3 reads CAIRGDTAANYGYTF. DNA of the CDR3: TGTGCCATCAGGGGGGACACGGCAGCTAACTATGGCTACACCTTC.

The CDR3: CASSSAGTGGSYEQYF. Written as DNA, the CDR3 is TGTGCCAGTAGTAGTGCCGGGACAGGGGGCTCCTACGAGCAGTACTTC. The chain recombines TRBV19 with TRBJ2-7; 11 bases are a match to TRBD1. Looked up from germline, CDR1 is LNHDA and CDR2 is SQIVND (reference sequence). V lost 4 bases, J lost 0 bases, and 5 bases stayed unmatched. The CDR3 loop spans 16 amino acids.

This chain joins TRBV5-4 and TRBJ2-7; 8 bases line up with TRBD2. V lost 0 bases, J lost 3 bases, and 8 bases stayed unmatched. The CDR3 is 16 amino acids. Germline V CDR1 and CDR2: SGHNT, YYREEE (reference sequence). The CDR3 here is CASSLAAGGVSYEQYF. The DNA for the CDR3 is TGTGCCAGCAGCTTGGCCGCGGGGGGCGTTAGCTACGAGCAGTACTTC.

The V and J genes are TRBV10-2 and TRBJ2-5; D gene uncertain. The CDR3 is 14 residues long. Deletions cut 3 bases from V and 4 bases from J, with 12 bases between. Germline CDR1 reads WSHSY; CDR2 reads SAAADI. CDR3 sequence reads: CASSESSSIETQYF. In DNA, the CDR3 is TGCGCCAGCAGTGAATCTAGTTCGATAGAGACCCAGTACTTC.

The rearrangement uses TRBV6-5 and TRBJ2-7; 7 nucleotides align to TRBD2. Losses at the gene ends were 0 bases for V and 0 bases for J; bases not matched to a gene: 5. Germline CDR1 and CDR2: MNHEY and SVGAGI. This CDR3 comprises 16 residues. This CDR3 reads CASSYSASGLSYEQYF. DNA of the CDR3: TGTGCCAGCAGTTACTCAGCTAGCGGACTCTCCTACGAGCAGTACTTC.